The 6 T cell receptor beta chains listed next were all sequenced from one sample in a study of cytomegalovirus exposure and HLA in healthy donors. Primers included in the PCR were 60 Vbeta and 13 Jbeta primers. Libraries were prepared by immunoSEQ multiplex PCR; TCRdb keeps only in-frame clonotypes and omits some of them. The table shows about 130,000 clones, with approximately 80% occurring only once. Specimen: PBMCs. The receptor source for this set is a man aged 45-65 years in good health and CMV-seronegative.

About this clone: Distinct nucleotide sequences in the sample also encode this CDR3. This chain joins TRBV5-6 and TRBJ1-5; 7 nucleotides agree with TRBD1. This CDR3 has 12 amino acids. Germline V gene lookup returns CDR1 SGHDT and CDR2 YYEEEE. V was clipped by 7 bases and J by 4 bases; unmatched bases: 2. CDR3 in DNA: TGTGCCAGCCAGACAGGGAATCAGCCCCAGCATTTT. Its translation is CASQTGNQPQHF. Variable domain in full (rest from reference TRBV5-6 and TRBJ1-5): DAGVTQSPTHLIKTRGQQVTLRCSPKSGHDTVSWYQQALGQGPQFIFQYYEEEERQRGNFPDRFSGHQFPNYSSELNVNALLLGDSALYLCASQTGNQPQHFGDGTRLSIL.

The chain uses TRBV5-5 and TRBJ1-1, with TRBD1 matching 7 bases. Trimming took 6 bases from V and 1 from J; bases not matched to a gene: 6. The CDR3 runs 14 residues. The germline V gene encodes CDR1 SGHKS and CDR2 YYEKEE (reference sequence). The CDR3 sequence is CASNLGTANTEAFF. The CDR3 DNA reads TGTGCCAGCAACCTAGGGACAGCGAACACTGAAGCTTTCTTT.

This clone occurred a few times. The V call is TRBV4-2, the J call TRBJ2-7; 10 nucleotides agree with TRBD1. CDR3 length: 15 amino acids. Per germline, CDR1 LGHNA and CDR2 YNFKEQ. Losses at the gene ends were 3 bases for V and 7 bases for J; bases not matched to a gene: 9. The CDR3 region has the DNA TGTGCCAGCAGCCAGTCCGGGACAGGGGCGAGTGAGCAGTACTTC. The encoded protein is CASSQSGTGASEQYF.

The chain uses TRBV6-5 and TRBJ1-2, with 9 bases lining up with TRBD1. V dropped 6 bases and J dropped 4; count of bases not matched to a gene: 6. This CDR3 spans 14 amino acids. Germline loops: CDR1 MNHEY, CDR2 SVGAGI. CDR3 sequence (DNA): TGTGCCAGCAGCTCCGGGACAGGGCTCTATGGCTACACCTTC. Residues: CASSSGTGLYGYTF.

The chain couples TRBV7-9 to TRBJ1-5; D gene unclear. The CDR3 runs to 15 residues. V was cut by 0 bases and J by 7 bases, with 13 bases left in between. Germline V lookup: CDR1 SEHNR, CDR2 FQNEAQ (reference sequence). The CDR3 loop reads CASSLAGRGPQPQHF. The CDR3 DNA reads TGTGCCAGCAGCTTAGCTGGCAGAGGGCCCCAGCCCCAGCATTTT. Full variable domain (missing parts from reference TRBV7-9 and TRBJ1-5): DTGVSQNPRHKITKRGQNVTFRCDPISEHNRLYWYRQTLGQGPEFLTYFQNEAQLEKSRLLSDRFSAERPKGSFSTLEIQRTEQGDSAMYLCASSLAGRGPQPQHFGDGTRLSIL.

The chain is built from TRBV11-2 and TRBJ2-3; 13 positions agree with TRBD2. V lost 5 bases to trimming and J lost 3 bases; unmatched junction nucleotides: 5. Germline V gene sequence: CDR1 SGHAT, CDR2 FQNNGV. CDR3 length: 16 amino acids. DNA for the CDR3: TGTGCCAGCAGCGCCGCGACTAGCGGGGGGACAGATACGCAGTATTTT. Encoded protein: CASSAATSGGTDTQYF.